The 20 T cell receptor beta chains presented below share a single source sample, sequenced in a study of blood T cell repertoires in COVID-19. Sequencing was performed with immunoSEQ multiplex PCR; in TCRdb, only in-frame clones are kept and a portion is missing. The repertoire holds 100,000 to 150,000 clones, with around 85% as singletons. The sample was peripheral blood. These receptors were taken from a woman of 80 years or more with acute or convalescent COVID-19.

The chain is built from TRBV18 and TRBJ2-1, with TRBD2 matching 8 bases. Germline-derived CDR1 and CDR2 are KGHSH and LQKENI. Trimming at V came to 0 bases and at J to 13 bases, leaving 8 bases not matched to a gene. This CDR3 is 14 amino acids long. Here the CDR3 DNA reads TGTGCCAGCTCACCACCGATCTCGGGGGGGCCCCAGTTCTTC. Encoded protein: CASSPPISGGPQFF.

The sample holds a few counts of this clone. This sequence joins TRBV6-5 and TRBJ1-2, with D possibly matching TRBD1 (5 bases). Between the trimmed V and J ends, which lost 0 bases and 6 bases, there was a span of 14 bases. The V gene's germline CDR1 is MNHEY and CDR2 SVGAGI. There are 15 residues in the CDR3. Here the CDR3 DNA reads TGTGCCAGCAGTTACTCGGTCGCCAGGGCGAATGGCTACACCTTC. Protein sequence: CASSYSVARANGYTF.

This chain links TRBV7-2 with TRBJ1-2; the match to TRBD1 covers 7 bases. CDR1 is SGHTA, CDR2 FQGNSA, per germline. The ends lost 5 bases at V and 7 bases at J; junction bases unmatched: 10. The CDR3 contains 14 residues. The CDR3 reads CASSQTQGGGGYTF. The DNA of the CDR3 is TGTGCCAGCAGCCAGACCCAGGGGGGCGGTGGCTACACCTTC. Based on the CDR3 plus reference TRBV7-2 and TRBJ1-2, the full variable domain is GAGVSQSPSNKVTEKGKDVELRCDPISGHTALYWYRQSLGQGLEFLIYFQGNSAPDKSGLPSDRFSAERTGGSVSTLTIQRTQQEDSAVYLCASSQTQGGGGYTFGSGTRLTVV.

This rearrangement joins TRBV5-8 to TRBJ1-5; 7 nucleotides match TRBD1. Germline CDR1 and CDR2: SGHTS and YDEGEE. The CDR3 length is 15 residues. The V segment lost 3 bases and the J segment 5 bases; nucleotides outside the gene matches: 8. The chain's CDR3 is CASSSGQTSDQPQHF. The CDR3 region has the DNA TGTGCCAGCAGCTCGGGACAGACGAGCGATCAGCCCCAGCATTTT.

In its sample, this clone was seen once. Germline is not matched at one junction end, which may reflect a read error. This sequence joins TRBV29-1 and TRBJ1-1; 8 bases map to TRBD1. CDR1 SQVTM and CDR2 ANQGSEA come from the germline V gene. This CDR3 is 12 amino acids long. The CDR3 loop is CSVEDRGTEAFF. In DNA form, the CDR3 reads TGCAGCGTCGAAGACAGGGGCACTGAAGCTTTCTTT.

The genes are TRBV6-6 and TRBJ1-2; 8 bases fit TRBD1. This CDR3 contains 13 residues. Germline CDR1 and CDR2: MNHNY and SVGAGI (reference sequence). The ends lost 5 bases at V and 3 bases at J; junction bases unmatched: 2. CDR3 protein: CASSQTGDYGYTF. In DNA form, the CDR3 reads TGTGCCAGCAGTCAGACAGGGGACTATGGCTACACCTTC.

This clone was found once. The chain couples TRBV19 to TRBJ2-7; D unclear. The V gene lost 1 base and the J gene lost 0 bases, with 10 bases spanning the gap. CDR1 LNHDA and CDR2 SQIVND come from the germline V gene (reference sequence). This CDR3 is 15 amino acids long. In DNA, the CDR3 is TGTGCCAGTAGTATAGGTTCCTATCTCTCCTACGAGCAGTACTTC. Its protein product is CASSIGSYLSYEQYF.

This clone was seen a single time. The chain uses TRBV5-6 and TRBJ1-5; 8 bases are shared with TRBD1. The CDR3 covers 16 residues. Germline assignment: CDR1 SGHDT and CDR2 YYEEEE. V shed 6 bases, J shed 6 bases, and the junction held 14 bases outside the gene matches. The CDR3 DNA reads TGTGCCAGCACCAAATCCGCACAGGACAGGGTTCAGCCCCAGCATTTT. Its translation: CASTKSAQDRVQPQHF. Using reference TRBV5-6 and TRBJ1-5 for the parts outside the CDR3, the full variable domain is DAGVTQSPTHLIKTRGQQVTLRCSPKSGHDTVSWYQQALGQGPQFIFQYYEEEERQRGNFPDRFSGHQFPNYSSELNVNALLLGDSALYLCASTKSAQDRVQPQHFGDGTRLSIL.

The genes are TRBV7-8 and TRBJ2-2; 13 bases agree with TRBD2. V shed 4 bases and J 0 bases; nucleotides not matched to a gene: 2. The CDR3 spans 17 residues. From germline, CDR1 is SGHVS and CDR2 FQNEAQ. CDR3 in DNA: TGTGCCAGCAGCTCCGGACTAGCGGGGGCGAACACCGGGGAGCTGTTTTTT. This sequence encodes CASSSGLAGANTGELFF.

The chain is built from TRBV13 and TRBJ2-5; 8 bases map to TRBD2. CDR1 is PRHDT and CDR2 is FYEKMQ in the germline V gene (reference sequence). The CDR3 runs to 16 residues. The trim removed 5 bases at V and 5 bases at J, leaving 13 bases unmatched. CDR3 DNA: TGTGCCAGCAGCCCAGGAGCTAGCGGGCACTTGGAGACCCAGTACTTC. Protein sequence: CASSPGASGHLETQYF.

The chain joins TRBV7-8 to TRBJ1-2, with D possibly TRBD1 on 5 matching bases. In germline, CDR1 is SGHVS, CDR2 FQNEAQ. V was shortened by 1 base and J by 4 bases, with 13 bases between the two germline ends. This CDR3 region has 15 residues. CDR3 protein: CASSLGRGDSYGYTF. CDR3 sequence (DNA): TGTGCCAGCAGCTTAGGTCGGGGGGATAGCTATGGCTACACCTTC.

The gene calls are TRBV5-1 and TRBJ2-7, with D perhaps TRBD2 (6 bases). The CDR3 length is 14 residues. The ends were cut back, 4 bases at V and 3 bases at J, with 14 bases in the middle. CDR1 is SGHRS and CDR2 is YFSETQ in the germline V gene. The CDR3 nucleotides are TGCGCCAGCAGCCCGGGACTCAAGGTCTACGAGCAGTACTTC. It codes for CASSPGLKVYEQYF.

The V call is TRBV10-2, the J call TRBJ2-7; TRBD2 matches 9 bases. Germline assignment: CDR1 WSHSY and CDR2 SAAADI. This CDR3 comprises 15 residues. V shed 8 bases, J shed 2 bases, and the junction held 10 bases outside the gene matches. The CDR3 DNA reads as TGCGCCAGCCAACGGCTAGCGGGACCCACCTACGAGCAGTACTTC. Translation: CASQRLAGPTYEQYF.

The count of this clone is one. The chain is built from TRBV11-2 and TRBJ2-1; tentatively, D is TRBD2 (6 bases). This CDR3 comprises 16 residues. Germline V CDR1 and CDR2: SGHAT, FQNNGV. The ends were cut back, 1 base at V and 7 bases at J, with 17 bases in the middle. CDR3 coding DNA: TGTGCCAGCAGCTTAGGGGCCGCGGGGATACAGAATGAGCAGTTCTTC. This sequence encodes CASSLGAAGIQNEQFF.

The DNA for the CDR3 is TGTGCCAGCAGCGGGTCGGGGGACAATCAGCCCCAGCATTTT. Translating it yields CASSGSGDNQPQHF. This chain links TRBV2 with TRBJ1-5; D might be TRBD1 (5 bases). The germline gives CDR1 SNHLY, CDR2 FYNNEI. The CDR3 sequence is 14 residues long. Trimming shortened V by 6 bases and J by 3 bases, and 12 bases separated the two germline ends.

The chain carries TRBV6-6 and TRBJ1-4; no definite D call. In germline, CDR1 is MNHNY, CDR2 SVGAGI (reference sequence). The CDR3 consists of 14 residues. The V gene lost 6 bases and the J gene lost 4 bases, with 12 bases spanning the gap. Here the CDR3 reads CASSVQRFNEKLFF. CDR3 sequence (DNA): TGTGCCAGCAGCGTACAGCGGTTTAATGAAAAACTGTTTTTT.

This rearrangement joins TRBV6-5 to TRBJ2-2; possibly TRBD1 for D (5 bases). Germline V CDR1 and CDR2: MNHEY, SVGAGI. The CDR3 spans 15 residues. Trimming pared 5 bases from V and 6 bases from J, leaving 16 bases between. The CDR3 here is CASSRQGIGSGELFF. CDR3 DNA sequence: TGTGCCAGCAGTCGCCAGGGTATTGGCTCCGGGGAGCTGTTTTTT.

The chain carries TRBV30 and TRBJ2-2, with D possibly TRBD1 on 6 matching bases. CDR3 length equals 15 residues. V lost 2 bases to trimming and J lost 5 bases, with 15 bases between them. Per germline, CDR1 GTSNPN and CDR2 SVGIG (reference sequence). CDR3 region: CAWSPAQGLTGELFF. The CDR3 DNA reads as TGTGCCTGGAGTCCCGCCCAGGGGCTGACCGGGGAGCTGTTTTTT. Filled out from reference TRBV30 and TRBJ2-2, the complete variable domain reads SQTIHQWPATLVQPVGSPLSLECTVEGTSNPNLYWYRQAAGRGLQLLFYSVGIGQISSEVPQNLSASRPQDRQFILSSKKLLLSDSGFYLCAWSPAQGLTGELFFGEGSRLTVL.

This clone was detected once. The V call is TRBV7-9, the J call TRBJ1-4; 8 bases are shared with TRBD1. After removal of 2 bases from V and 4 bases from J, the junction contained 3 bases not matched to a gene. Germline CDR1 and CDR2: SEHNR and FQNEAQ (reference sequence). The CDR3 contains 15 residues. The CDR3 is CASSLWGQVNEKLFF. As DNA, the CDR3 is TGTGCCAGCAGCTTATGGGGACAGGTTAATGAAAAACTGTTTTTT.

The genes are TRBV7-9 and TRBJ2-1; 11 bases agree with TRBD2. The trim removed 6 bases at V and 7 bases at J, leaving 11 bases unmatched. The CDR3 sequence is 16 residues long. CDR1 is SEHNR and CDR2 is FQNEAQ in the germline V gene (reference sequence). CDR3 bases: TGTGCCAGCAGTTTACTAGCGGGAGCCGGGTTGAATGAGCAGTTCTTC. It translates to CASSLLAGAGLNEQFF.